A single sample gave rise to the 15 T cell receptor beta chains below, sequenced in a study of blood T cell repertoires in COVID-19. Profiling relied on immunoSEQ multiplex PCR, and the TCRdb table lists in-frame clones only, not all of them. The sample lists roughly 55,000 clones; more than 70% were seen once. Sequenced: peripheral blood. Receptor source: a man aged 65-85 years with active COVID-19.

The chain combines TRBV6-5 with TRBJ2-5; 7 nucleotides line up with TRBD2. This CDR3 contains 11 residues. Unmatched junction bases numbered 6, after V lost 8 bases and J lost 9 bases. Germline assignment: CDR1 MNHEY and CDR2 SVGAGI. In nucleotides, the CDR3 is TGTGCCAGCGGCATTCGGGGGGCCCAGTACTTC. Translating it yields CASGIRGAQYF.

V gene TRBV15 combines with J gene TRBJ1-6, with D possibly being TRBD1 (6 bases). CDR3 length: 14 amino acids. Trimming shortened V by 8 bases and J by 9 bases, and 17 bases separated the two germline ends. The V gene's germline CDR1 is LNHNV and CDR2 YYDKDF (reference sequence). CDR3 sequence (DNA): TGTGCCACCTCCCCCCGGACAGAAGGTTCACCCCTCCACTTT. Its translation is CATSPRTEGSPLHF.

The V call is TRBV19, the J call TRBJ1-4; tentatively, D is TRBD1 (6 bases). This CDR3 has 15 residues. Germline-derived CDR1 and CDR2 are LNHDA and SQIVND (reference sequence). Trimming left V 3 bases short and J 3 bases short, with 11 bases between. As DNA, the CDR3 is TGTGCCAGTAGTATCGGGGGGGCGGCTAATGAAAAACTGTTTTTT. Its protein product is CASSIGGAANEKLFF.

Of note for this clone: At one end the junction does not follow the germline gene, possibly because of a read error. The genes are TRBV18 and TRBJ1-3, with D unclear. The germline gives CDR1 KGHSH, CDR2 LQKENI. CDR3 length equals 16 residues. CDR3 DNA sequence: TGTGCCACCTCACCGGGAGTGGGCCTCTCTGGAAACACCATATATTTT. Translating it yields CATSPGVGLSGNTIYF.

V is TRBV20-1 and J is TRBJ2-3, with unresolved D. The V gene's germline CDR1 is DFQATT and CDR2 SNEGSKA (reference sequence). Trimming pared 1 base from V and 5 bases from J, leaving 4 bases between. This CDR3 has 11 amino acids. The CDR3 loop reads CSARAKDTQYF. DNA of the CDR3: TGCAGTGCTAGAGCCAAAGATACGCAGTATTTT.

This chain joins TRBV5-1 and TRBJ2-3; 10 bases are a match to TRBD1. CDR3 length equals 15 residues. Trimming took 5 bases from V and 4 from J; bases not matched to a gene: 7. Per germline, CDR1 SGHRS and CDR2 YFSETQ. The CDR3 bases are TGCGCCAGCAGGGCCGGGACAGGGGTATCAGATACGCAGTATTTT. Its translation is CASRAGTGVSDTQYF. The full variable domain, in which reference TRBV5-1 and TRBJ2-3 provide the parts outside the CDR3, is KAGVTQTPRYLIKTRGQQVTLSCSPISGHRSVSWYQQTPGQGLQFLFEYFSETQRNKGNFPGRFSGRQFSNSRSEMNVSTLELGDSALYLCASRAGTGVSDTQYFGPGTRLTVL.

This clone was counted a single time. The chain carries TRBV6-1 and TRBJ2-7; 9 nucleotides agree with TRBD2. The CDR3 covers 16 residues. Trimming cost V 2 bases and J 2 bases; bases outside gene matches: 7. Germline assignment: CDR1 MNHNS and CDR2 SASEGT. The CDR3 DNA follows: TGTGCCAGCAGTGAAACCCTAAGCGGGGGGACCTACGAGCAGTACTTC. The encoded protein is CASSETLSGGTYEQYF.

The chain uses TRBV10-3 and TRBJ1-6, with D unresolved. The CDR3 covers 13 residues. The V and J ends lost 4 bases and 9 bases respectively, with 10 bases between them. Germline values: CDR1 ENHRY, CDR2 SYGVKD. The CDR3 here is CAISARDFSPLHF. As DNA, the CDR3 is TGTGCCATCAGTGCCCGGGATTTTTCACCCCTCCACTTT.

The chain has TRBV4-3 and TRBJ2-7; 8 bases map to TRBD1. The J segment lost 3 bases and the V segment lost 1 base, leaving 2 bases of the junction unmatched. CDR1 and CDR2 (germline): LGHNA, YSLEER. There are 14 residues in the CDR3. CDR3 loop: CASSQAGGDYEQYF. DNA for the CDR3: TGCGCCAGCAGCCAAGCAGGGGGCGACTACGAGCAGTACTTC.

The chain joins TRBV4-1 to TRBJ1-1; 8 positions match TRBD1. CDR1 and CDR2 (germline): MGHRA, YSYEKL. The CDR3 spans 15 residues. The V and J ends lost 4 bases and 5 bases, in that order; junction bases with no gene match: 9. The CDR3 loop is CASSPIQGARTEAFF. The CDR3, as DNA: TGCGCCAGCAGCCCGATTCAGGGGGCACGAACTGAAGCTTTCTTT.

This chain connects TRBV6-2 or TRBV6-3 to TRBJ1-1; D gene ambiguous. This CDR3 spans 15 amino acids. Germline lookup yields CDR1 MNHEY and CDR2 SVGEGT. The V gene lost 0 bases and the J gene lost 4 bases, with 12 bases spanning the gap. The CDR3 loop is CASSYSLGGITEAFF. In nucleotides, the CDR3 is TGTGCCAGCAGTTACTCTCTTGGAGGGATCACTGAAGCTTTCTTT.

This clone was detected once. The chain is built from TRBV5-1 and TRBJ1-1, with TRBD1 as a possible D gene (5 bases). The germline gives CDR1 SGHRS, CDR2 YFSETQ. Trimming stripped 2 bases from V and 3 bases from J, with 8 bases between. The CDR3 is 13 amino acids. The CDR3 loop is CASSLAGYTEAFF. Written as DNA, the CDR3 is TGCGCCAGCAGCTTAGCAGGGTACACTGAAGCTTTCTTT.

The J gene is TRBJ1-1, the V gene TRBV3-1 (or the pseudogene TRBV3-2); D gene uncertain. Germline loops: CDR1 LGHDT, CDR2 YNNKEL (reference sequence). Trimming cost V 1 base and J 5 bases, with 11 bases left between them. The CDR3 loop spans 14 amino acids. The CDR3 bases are TGTGCCAGCAGCCAAGGGGCGAGTGGAACTGAAGCTTTCTTT. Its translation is CASSQGASGTEAFF.

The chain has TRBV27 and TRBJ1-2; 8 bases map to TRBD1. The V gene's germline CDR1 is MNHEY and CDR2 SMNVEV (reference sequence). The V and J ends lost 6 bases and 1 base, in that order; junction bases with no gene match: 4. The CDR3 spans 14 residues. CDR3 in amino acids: CASRTGVGNYGYTF. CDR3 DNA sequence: TGTGCCAGCAGGACAGGGGTCGGTAACTATGGCTACACCTTC.

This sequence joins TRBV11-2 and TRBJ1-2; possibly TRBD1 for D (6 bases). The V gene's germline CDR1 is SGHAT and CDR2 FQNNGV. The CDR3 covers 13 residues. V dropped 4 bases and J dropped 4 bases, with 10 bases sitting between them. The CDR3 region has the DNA TGTGCCAGCAGCTCTGGGACACTCTATGGCTACACCTTC. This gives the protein CASSSGTLYGYTF.